The clone carrying this TCR beta chain was counted a few times. The antigen remains unidentified. This entry belongs to a study of T cell responses to AZD1222 COVID-19 vaccine. General observations from the study: Repertoires were obtained solely post-peak T cell response. After two AZD1222 doses, spike-specific TCR breadth and depth rose versus day 0.

The CDR3 spans 15 residues. Germline assignment: CDR1 SGHTS and CDR2 YDEGEE. Trimming removed 0 bases from V and 3 bases from J, with 10 bases in between. Libraries were prepared by immunoSEQ multiplex PCR; TCRdb keeps only in-frame clonotypes and omits some of them. Here the sample spans 150,000 or so clones, approximately 89% being singletons. The chain is built from TRBV5-8 and TRBJ2-1; D is ambiguous. The starting material was peripheral blood, obtained on day 0 of AZD1222 vaccination. This TCR was recovered from an adult in good health. The CDR3 loop reads CASSLGPSRYNEQFF. CDR3 coding DNA: TGTGCCAGCAGCTTGGGCCCCTCACGCTACAATGAGCAGTTCTTC.